A selection of T cell receptor beta chains follows, all from one sample in a study of breast tumors, draining lymph nodes, adjacent tissues. TCRdb processed the multiplex PCR reads anew with MiXCR; each CDR3 protein has one entry. The table lists 100,000 or so distinct CDR3 sequences, roughly 20% of them singletons. Sequenced material: axillary lymph node tissue. The source is a female donor with breast cancer. Some clones in this sample may be carry-over from other donors' samples. Both conserved end residues are part of each CDR3. Fields, in order: V gene, clone size, D gene, J gene, CDR3 protein, CDR3 DNA. A D gene is named only where the DNA matches it firmly. Size is omitted from some rows. Given values are once, few, many or a class for expanded clones.

V gene: TRBV4-1; clone size: many; D gene: TRBD1; J gene: TRBJ2-7; CDR3 protein: CASSQEPPGTGAYEQYF; CDR3 DNA: TGCGCCAGCAGCCAAGAGCCTCCCGGGACAGGGGCCTACGAGCAGTACTTC
V gene: TRBV2; clone size: many; D gene: -; J gene: TRBJ1-6; CDR3 protein: CASIGGRSSYNSPLHF; CDR3 DNA: TGTGCCAGCATTGGCGGCAGAAGCTCCTATAATTCACCCCTCCACTTT
V gene: TRBV19; clone size: many; D gene: -; J gene: TRBJ2-1; CDR3 protein: CASSMGRESYNEQFF; CDR3 DNA: TGTGCCAGTAGTATGGGTCGGGAGTCCTACAATGAGCAGTTCTTC
V gene: TRBV10-3; clone size: -; D gene: -; J gene: TRBJ2-6; CDR3 protein: CAISESRGSSGANVLTF; CDR3 DNA: TGTGCCATCAGTGAGTCGCGGGGTTCCTCTGGGGCCAACGTCCTGACTTTC
V gene: TRBV7-8; clone size: many; D gene: TRBD1; J gene: TRBJ2-3; CDR3 protein: CASSFQGANTQYF; CDR3 DNA: TGTGCCAGCAGCTTCCAGGGGGCAAATACGCAGTATTTT
V gene: TRBV20-1; clone size: -; D gene: TRBD2; J gene: TRBJ2-1; CDR3 protein: CSAGRSSGGNEQSF; CDR3 DNA: TGCAGTGCCGGACGGTCTAGCGGGGGCAATGAGCAGTCCTTC
V gene: TRBV20-1; clone size: many; D gene: -; J gene: TRBJ2-3; CDR3 protein: CSARLPGISTDTQYF; CDR3 DNA: TGCAGTGCTCGATTACCGGGGATAAGCACAGATACGCAGTATTTT
V gene: TRBV4-2; clone size: many; D gene: -; J gene: TRBJ1-2; CDR3 protein: CASSQSESPIGYGYTF; CDR3 DNA: TGTGCCAGCAGCCAATCGGAGTCACCGATCGGCTATGGCTACACCTTC
V gene: TRBV7-3; clone size: many; D gene: -; J gene: TRBJ2-1; CDR3 protein: CASSIGSDEQFF; CDR3 DNA: TGTGCCAGCAGCATCGGGTCCGATGAGCAGTTCTTC
V gene: TRBV4-1; clone size: -; D gene: -; J gene: TRBJ1-1; CDR3 protein: CASSLGGGAEAFF; CDR3 DNA: TGTGCCAGCAGCCTCGGGGGGGGCGCTGAAGCTTTCTTT
V gene: TRBV5-1; clone size: -; D gene: TRBD1; J gene: TRBJ2-2; CDR3 protein: CASSFAGQGTGELFF; CDR3 DNA: TGCGCCAGCAGCTTCGCGGGACAGGGGACCGGGGAGCTGTTTTTT
V gene: TRBV28; clone size: -; D gene: -; J gene: TRBJ1-3; CDR3 protein: CASRLGGLGNTIYF; CDR3 DNA: TGTGCCAGCAGGCTGGGGGGGCTAGGAAACACCATATATTTT
V gene: TRBV7-8; clone size: many; D gene: -; J gene: TRBJ2-3; CDR3 protein: CATRGTDTQYF; CDR3 DNA: TGTGCCACTAGAGGGACAGATACGCAGTATTTT
V gene: TRBV20-1; clone size: many; D gene: TRBD2; J gene: TRBJ2-3; CDR3 protein: CSAAGLAGFGDTQYF; CDR3 DNA: TGCAGTGCCGCTGGACTAGCGGGATTCGGAGATACGCAGTATTTT
V gene: TRBV7-9; clone size: many; D gene: -; J gene: TRBJ1-6; CDR3 protein: CASSLDRSPLHF; CDR3 DNA: TGTGCCAGCAGCTTAGATAGATCACCCCTCCACTTT
V gene: TRBV11-2; clone size: -; D gene: -; J gene: TRBJ2-3; CDR3 protein: CASSRLGGEADTQYF; CDR3 DNA: TGTGCCAGCAGTCGGCTGGGCGGGGAAGCAGATACGCAGTATTTT
V gene: TRBV5-6; clone size: -; D gene: -; J gene: TRBJ1-2; CDR3 protein: CASSQEGVPSGYTF; CDR3 DNA: TGTGCCAGCAGCCAAGAGGGGGTCCCATCTGGCTACACCTTC
V gene: TRBV13; clone size: many; D gene: TRBD1; J gene: TRBJ2-7; CDR3 protein: CASSSYGQGNEQYF; CDR3 DNA: TGTGCCAGCAGCTCCTACGGACAGGGGAACGAGCAGTACTTC
V gene: TRBV7-9; clone size: few; D gene: TRBD2; J gene: TRBJ2-3; CDR3 protein: CASSLGISGSGSDTQYF; CDR3 DNA: TGTGCCAGCAGCTTAGGTATTAGCGGGAGTGGGTCAGATACGCAGTATTTT
V gene: TRBV9; clone size: many; D gene: TRBD1; J gene: TRBJ1-2; CDR3 protein: CASSPQGRDGYTF; CDR3 DNA: TGTGCCAGCAGCCCACAGGGGAGGGATGGCTACACCTTC
V gene: TRBV5-8; clone size: -; D gene: -; J gene: TRBJ1-4; CDR3 protein: CASTTGRNEKLFF; CDR3 DNA: TGTGCCAGCACTACAGGGCGTAATGAAAAACTGTTTTTT
V gene: TRBV18; clone size: few; D gene: -; J gene: TRBJ2-2; CDR3 protein: CASSPMNTGELFF; CDR3 DNA: TGTGCCAGCTCACCCATGAACACCGGGGAGCTGTTTTTT
V gene: TRBV28; clone size: few; D gene: -; J gene: TRBJ2-7; CDR3 protein: CASSNWGSYEQYF; CDR3 DNA: TGTGCCAGCAGCAATTGGGGATCCTACGAGCAGTACTTC
V gene: TRBV20-1; clone size: -; D gene: TRBD2; J gene: TRBJ2-7; CDR3 protein: CSARASGRYEQYF; CDR3 DNA: TGCAGTGCTAGGGCTAGCGGAAGATACGAGCAGTACTTC
V gene: TRBV20-1; clone size: -; D gene: TRBD2; J gene: TRBJ2-7; CDR3 protein: CSASKVAGGPGNEQYF; CDR3 DNA: TGCAGTGCTAGTAAGGTAGCGGGGGGTCCCGGAAACGAGCAGTACTTC
V gene: TRBV5-1; clone size: many; D gene: -; J gene: TRBJ1-2; CDR3 protein: CASSFDSPIYGYTF; CDR3 DNA: TGCGCCAGCAGCTTTGACAGCCCCATCTATGGCTACACCTTC